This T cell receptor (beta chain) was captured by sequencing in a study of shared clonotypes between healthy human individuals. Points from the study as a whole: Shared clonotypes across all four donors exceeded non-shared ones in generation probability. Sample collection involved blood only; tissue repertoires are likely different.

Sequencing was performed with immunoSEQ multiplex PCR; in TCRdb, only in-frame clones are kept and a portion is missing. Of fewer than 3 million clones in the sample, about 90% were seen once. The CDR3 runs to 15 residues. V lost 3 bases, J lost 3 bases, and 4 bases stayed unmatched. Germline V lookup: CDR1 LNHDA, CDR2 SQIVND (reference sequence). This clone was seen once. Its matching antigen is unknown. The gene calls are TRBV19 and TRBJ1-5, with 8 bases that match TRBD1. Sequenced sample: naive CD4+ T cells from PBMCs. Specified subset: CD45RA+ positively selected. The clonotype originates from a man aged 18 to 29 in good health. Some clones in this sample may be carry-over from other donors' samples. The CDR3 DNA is TGTGCCAGTAGTATCCGGACAGGGTTCAATCAGCCCCAGCATTTT. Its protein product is CASSIRTGFNQPQHF.